The 13 T cell receptor beta chains in this list originate from one sample, sequenced in a study of shared clonotypes between healthy human individuals. Libraries were prepared by immunoSEQ multiplex PCR; TCRdb keeps only in-frame clonotypes and omits some of them. The sample has about 2.3 million clones; approximately 90% are singletons. Source material: naive CD4+ T cells from PBMCs. The subset was: CD45RA+ positively selected. The receptors were gathered from a man younger than 35 in good health. Some clones in this sample may be carry-over from other donors' samples.

The chain combines TRBV5-1 with TRBJ2-7, with D unclear. Germline V gives CDR1 SGHRS, CDR2 YFSETQ. Trimming took off 1 base at V and 2 bases at J, with 7 bases between the two ends. The CDR3 runs to 13 residues. Here the CDR3 reads CASSLYRTYEQYF. CDR3 bases: TGCGCCAGCAGCTTGTATAGAACCTACGAGCAGTACTTC. Using reference TRBV5-1 and TRBJ2-7 for the parts outside the CDR3, the full variable domain is KAGVTQTPRYLIKTRGQQVTLSCSPISGHRSVSWYQQTPGQGLQFLFEYFSETQRNKGNFPGRFSGRQFSNSRSEMNVSTLELGDSALYLCASSLYRTYEQYFGPGTRLTVT.

The rearrangement uses TRBV9 and TRBJ2-1, with D possibly called TRBD1 or TRBD2 (5 bases each). CDR1 is SGDLS, CDR2 YYNGEE, per germline. This CDR3 is 16 amino acids long. Trimming removed 0 bases from V and 1 base from J, with 11 bases in between. The CDR3 bases are TGTGCCAGCAGCGTAGGGGGGACCACTTCCTACAATGAGCAGTTCTTC. This codes for CASSVGGTTSYNEQFF.

The chain links TRBV7-2 to TRBJ2-6, with D unresolved. V lost 1 base and J 0 bases, leaving 10 bases between the germline ends. Germline CDR1 and CDR2: SGHTA and FQGNSA. The CDR3 length is 17 residues. In DNA, the CDR3 is TGTGCCAGCAGCTTAGTCGGCGGTTACTCTGGGGCCAACGTCCTGACTTTC. It specifies CASSLVGGYSGANVLTF.

This clone appeared once. Other nucleotide sequences from this sample produce the same CDR3. V gene TRBV6-6 combines with J gene TRBJ2-7; 9 bases match TRBD1. The CDR3 is 14 residues long. V gave up 6 bases and J gave up 4 bases; unmatched junction bases: 7. The germline CDR1 and CDR2 sequences are MNHNY and SVGAGI (reference sequence). For the CDR3, the DNA is TGTGCCAGCAGACCCGGGACAGGGACGTACGAGCAGTACTTC. This encodes CASRPGTGTYEQYF.

With regard to this clone: Other nucleotide sequences in the sample specify the same CDR3. The CDR3 sequence: CASRGTYEQYF. The DNA for the CDR3 is TGTGCCAGCAGGGGAACCTACGAGCAGTACTTC. The chain recombines TRBV28 with TRBJ2-7; no clear D. V gave up 6 bases and J gave up 2 bases, with 5 bases separating them. The CDR3 covers 11 residues. CDR1 and CDR2 (germline): MDHEN, SYDVKM.

This clone was detected once. This chain joins TRBV4-1 and TRBJ1-6; D call uncertain. Germline CDR1 and CDR2: MGHRA and YSYEKL. This CDR3 comprises 17 residues. V was pared by 1 base and J by 0 bases, with 10 bases between. CDR3 region: CASSQVPRSSYNSPLHF. CDR3 DNA sequence: TGCGCCAGCAGCCAAGTCCCCAGAAGCTCCTATAATTCACCCCTCCACTTT.

The chain carries TRBV15 and TRBJ2-7; D gene unclear. Per the germline V gene, CDR1 is LNHNV and CDR2 is YYDKDF (reference sequence). The V end lost 1 base, the J end lost 7 bases, and 8 bases lay between the germline ends. This CDR3 is 12 amino acids long. The CDR3 here is CATSRGMGEQYF. CDR3 nucleotide sequence: TGTGCCACCAGCAGAGGAATGGGGGAGCAGTACTTC.

The chain uses TRBV19 and TRBJ2-1, with D possibly being TRBD1 or TRBD2 (5 bases each). The germline V gene has CDR1 LNHDA and CDR2 SQIVND (reference sequence). V was clipped by 4 bases and J by 9 bases, with 13 bases between them. The CDR3 length is 13 residues. Here the CDR3 reads CASSRGTDGEQFF. The CDR3 DNA reads as TGTGCCAGTAGTAGGGGGACCGACGGTGAGCAGTTCTTC.

The V call is TRBV27, the J call TRBJ2-7; perhaps D is TRBD1 or TRBD2 (6 bases each). Trimming shortened V by 3 bases and J by 4 bases, and 13 bases separated the two germline ends. From germline, CDR1 is MNHEY and CDR2 SMNVEV (reference sequence). The CDR3 spans 14 residues. CDR3 DNA sequence: TGTGCCAGCAGTTTGGGGGGCAGGGAGTACGAGCAGTACTTC. It is translated as CASSLGGREYEQYF.

The chain carries TRBV28 and TRBJ1-5, with no clear D. V was shortened by 7 bases and J by 0 bases, with 7 bases between the two germline ends. The CDR3 has 13 amino acids. Germline CDR1 reads MDHEN; CDR2 reads SYDVKM. DNA for the CDR3: TGTGCCAGCAAGTCGTATAGCAATCAGCCCCAGCATTTT. Translation: CASKSYSNQPQHF.

The gene calls are TRBV18 and TRBJ2-2; 7 bases are shared with TRBD2. After removal of 4 bases from V and 7 bases from J, the junction contained 9 bases not matched to a gene. The CDR3 has 15 residues. CDR1 is KGHSH, CDR2 LQKENI, per germline. The CDR3 protein is CASSLGLGPGGELFF. DNA for the CDR3: TGTGCCAGCTCACTAGGACTAGGACCGGGCGGGGAGCTGTTTTTT.

The chain recombines TRBV5-1 with TRBJ2-5; the D gene is possibly TRBD2 (5 bases). This CDR3 comprises 13 residues. Germline CDR1 is SGHRS and CDR2 is YFSETQ. The V gene lost 4 bases and the J gene lost 5 bases, with 12 bases spanning the gap. The CDR3 sequence: CASSPEGLETQYF. Here the CDR3 DNA reads TGCGCCAGCAGCCCCGAGGGTTTGGAGACCCAGTACTTC.

The chain recombines TRBV6-1 with TRBJ2-7; maybe TRBD2 (5 bases). Germline CDR1 is MNHNS and CDR2 is SASEGT. Between the trimmed V and J ends, which lost 6 bases and 7 bases, there was a span of 19 bases. This CDR3 is 14 amino acids long. CDR3 in amino acids: CASSPGLFSDEQYF. Here the CDR3 DNA reads TGTGCCAGCAGCCCTGGACTCTTCTCGGATGAGCAGTACTTC.